The next 30 T cell receptor beta chains were all read from a single sample in a study of blood T cells in healthy people across ages (dated by TCRdb to the mid-2010s). To prepare the library, 5' RACE was applied. TCRdb names Illumina HiSeq 2500 as the instrument used. The second PCR ran for about 6 to 12 cycles and used a J-beta primer mix along with a sample-barcoded 5' primer. TCRdb took the public reads, trimmed them with fastp at Q25, ran MiXCR for clone calling and kept in-frame beta chains. Each CDR3 protein gets just one entry, which takes the most common genes and DNA from the rows behind it. A total of around 870,000 distinct CDR3 sequences appear in this sample, more than 25% of them only once. The top ten clones comprise roughly a sixth of the sample. The sample comprised blood. The receptors originated from a woman of 80 years or more in good health.

CDR3 loop: CASSLIGTGDGYTF. Written as DNA, the CDR3 is TGTGCCAGCAGCTTAATCGGGACAGGGGACGGCTACACCTTC. V is TRBV7-6 and J is TRBJ1-2; 10 nucleotides agree with TRBD1. The CDR3 extends over 14 amino acids. The V segment lost 2 bases and the J segment 8 bases; nucleotides outside the gene matches: 5. Germline loops: CDR1 SGHVS, CDR2 FNYEAQ. The complete variable domain, with remaining parts taken from reference TRBV7-6 and TRBJ1-2, reads GAGVSQSPRYKVTKRGQDVALRCDPISGHVSLYWYRQALGQGPEFLTYFNYEAQQDKSGLPNDRFSAERPEGSISTLTIQRTEQRDSAMYRCASSLIGTGDGYTFGSGTRLTVV.

This clonotype was counted only a few times. This chain links TRBV5-1 with TRBJ2-5; the match to TRBD1 covers 9 bases. CDR3 length: 15 amino acids. The V and J ends lost 4 bases and 11 bases, in that order; junction bases with no gene match: 15. CDR1 is SGHRS, CDR2 YFSETQ, per germline. The CDR3 loop is CASSHGQGMSNEQYF. CDR3 nucleotides: TGCGCCAGCAGCCACGGACAGGGGATGTCCAATGAGCAGTACTTC.

Ten or more counts support this clonotype. CDR3 nucleotides: TGTGCCAGCAAGGTTGTACAAGAGACCCAGTACTTC. This gives the protein CASKVVQETQYF. The V gene is TRBV6-1, the J gene TRBJ2-5; D remains ambiguous. CDR1 and CDR2 (germline): MNHNS, SASEGT. CDR3 length: 12 residues. V shed 7 bases and J shed 2 bases, with 8 bases lying between them.

This clonotype has at least ten counts. The chain uses TRBV20-1 and TRBJ2-7; TRBD1 aligns across 9 bases. J lost 6 bases, V lost 1 base, and 7 bases had no gene match. The CDR3 covers 14 residues. Germline lookup yields CDR1 DFQATT and CDR2 SNEGSKA (reference sequence). DNA for the CDR3: TGCAGTGCTAGAGTGTGGACAGGGGCAGGCGAGCAGTACTTC. This sequence encodes CSARVWTGAGEQYF.

This clonotype was observed a few times. This may stem from a read error, because a much larger clone lies one nucleotide away. The gene calls are TRBV7-2 and TRBJ2-5, with 8 bases lining up with TRBD2. With V trimmed by 5 bases and J by 11 bases, 19 bases remained unmatched. The CDR3 spans 16 residues. CDR1 is SGHTA and CDR2 is FQGNSA in the germline V gene. CDR3 coding DNA: TGTGCCAGCAGCCCCGCGGGTCTAGCGGGTTACAATGAGCAGTACTTC. Encoded protein: CASSPAGLAGYNEQYF.

The chain employs TRBV20-1 and TRBJ2-4, with D unclear. Germline CDR1 DFQATT, CDR2 SNEGSKA (reference sequence). Deletions cut 7 bases from V and 1 base from J, with 11 bases between. CDR3 length: 13 amino acids. The CDR3 is CSGLLWAKNIQYF. The CDR3 DNA follows: TGCAGTGGATTACTGTGGGCCAAAAACATTCAGTACTTC.

The V call is TRBV10-3, the J call TRBJ2-5, with 11 positions matching TRBD2. The CDR3 length is 16 residues. CDR1 is ENHRY and CDR2 is SYGVKD in the germline V gene. J was trimmed by 5 bases and V by 6 bases; bases with no gene match: 11. The CDR3 is CAIRGELAGVRETQYF. The DNA of the CDR3 is TGTGCCATCAGGGGTGAACTAGCGGGAGTGAGGGAGACCCAGTACTTC.

In the case of this clonotype: Since the CDR3 does not end with the conserved phenylalanine or tryptophan, this likely comes from a read error. This sequence joins TRBV11-2 and TRBJ2-1; 12 nucleotides match TRBD2. J was trimmed by 0 bases and V by 6 bases; bases with no gene match: 9. The germline V gene encodes CDR1 SGHAT and CDR2 FQNNGV. The CDR3 sequence is 18 residues long. CDR3 sequence (DNA): TGTGCCAGCAGTCCCGTCCTAGCGGGGGGGAGCTCCTACAATGAGCAGTTCGTC. Protein product: CASSPVLAGGSSYNEQFV.

This clonotype was seen at least ten times. The chain combines TRBV7-2 with TRBJ1-5, with TRBD1 identical over 9 bases. Germline trimming cut 5 bases from V and 4 bases from J; bases unmatched to any gene: 9. CDR3 length: 16 residues. Looked up from germline, CDR1 is SGHTA and CDR2 is FQGNSA. CDR3 in amino acids: CASSRNSGQGNQPQHF. The CDR3 DNA sequence: TGTGCCAGCAGCCGTAACTCGGGACAGGGAAATCAGCCCCAGCATTTT.

V and J are TRBV5-1 and TRBJ2-7, with 9 bases that match TRBD1. The germline CDR1 and CDR2 sequences are SGHRS and YFSETQ. The V gene end was trimmed by 3 bases and the J gene end by 5 bases; junction bases not matched to a gene: 9. The CDR3 is 15 residues long. The CDR3 nucleotides are TGCGCCAGCAGCTCAACCCCGGGACAGGGTAACGAGCAGTACTTC. It codes for CASSSTPGQGNEQYF.

As for this clonotype: This could be a read error, since a much larger clone is one nucleotide away. The J gene is TRBJ1-2, the V gene TRBV3-1; 10 nucleotides align to TRBD1. This CDR3 has 16 residues. Germline lookup yields CDR1 LGHDT and CDR2 YNNKEL (reference sequence). The CDR3 nucleotides are TGTGCCAGCAGCCGGAAACCGGGACAGGGGACCTATGGCCACACCTTC. Translation: CASSRKPGQGTYGHTF.

V usage is TRBV5-1 and J usage is TRBJ2-7, with 8 positions matching TRBD1. CDR3 length: 18 residues. The V segment lost 4 bases and the J segment 0 bases; nucleotides outside the gene matches: 15. Germline V lookup: CDR1 SGHRS, CDR2 YFSETQ. The CDR3 region has the DNA TGCGCCAGCAGCAAACCGGGACAGGCCGGGAACCCCTCCTACGAGCAGTACTTC. Its translation is CASSKPGQAGNPSYEQYF.

This clonotype was recorded many times. The V and J genes are TRBV6-6 and TRBJ1-2; D is possibly TRBD1 (6 bases). The CDR3 spans 12 residues. Germline assignment: CDR1 MNHNY and CDR2 SVGAGI (reference sequence). V lost 5 bases and J lost 2, with 6 bases in between. DNA for the CDR3: TGTGCCAGCAGTACAGGGAACTATGGCTACACCTTC. Protein product: CASSTGNYGYTF.

About this clonotype: This may stem from a read error, because a much larger clone lies one nucleotide away. This chain connects TRBV5-1 to TRBJ1-4, with 7 nucleotides matching TRBD1. Looked up from germline, CDR1 is SGHRS and CDR2 is YFSETQ. The CDR3 spans 15 residues. V lost 3 bases and J lost 5; bases outside the gene matches: 7. The CDR3 sequence is CASSSTGALNEKLFF. CDR3 sequence (DNA): TGCGCCAGCAGCTCAACAGGGGCCCTCAATGAAAAACTGTTTTTT.

In regard to this clonotype: A much larger clone differs by one base, so this may be a read error. The rearrangement links TRBV9 to TRBJ2-1, with TRBD1 identical over 7 bases. Germline V gene sequence: CDR1 SGDLS, CDR2 YYNGEE. This CDR3 is built from 14 residues. CDR3 bases: TGTGCCAGCAGCGCCGGGACAGTTTACAATGGGCAGTTCTTC. This codes for CASSAGTVYNGQFF.

The chain employs TRBV5-4 and TRBJ2-5; D is unclear. Trimming took 4 bases from V and 3 from J, leaving 7 bases between them. CDR1 is SGHNT, CDR2 YYREEE, per germline (reference sequence). There are 12 residues in the CDR3. The CDR3 sequence: CASSREKETQYF. Written as DNA, the CDR3 is TGTGCCAGCAGCCGCGAAAAAGAGACCCAGTACTTC.

V usage is TRBV7-8 and J usage is TRBJ1-1, with D possibly TRBD1 on 5 matching bases. V was shortened by 4 bases and J by 1 base, with 10 bases between the two germline ends. Germline CDR1 SGHVS, CDR2 FQNEAQ. The CDR3 is 14 amino acids. The DNA for the CDR3 is TGTGCCAGCAGCTCGGGGGTGGGGAACACTGAAGCTTTCTTT. Protein product: CASSSGVGNTEAFF.

This clonotype turned up a few times. V and J are TRBV2 and TRBJ1-4; D may be TRBD1 (5 bases). Trimming pared 6 bases from V and 8 bases from J, leaving 13 bases between. The CDR3 contains 13 residues. Germline values: CDR1 SNHLY, CDR2 FYNNEI. The CDR3 here is CASRNRQGEKLFF. The CDR3 DNA reads as TGTGCCAGCAGGAACCGCCAGGGAGAAAAACTGTTTTTT.

This clonotype was counted ten times or more. The V gene is TRBV12-3 or TRBV12-4, the J gene TRBJ2-1; possible D gene TRBD1, 6 bases. This CDR3 contains 15 residues. V lost 4 bases and J 7 bases, leaving 17 bases between the germline ends. The DNA for the CDR3 is TGTGCCAGCAGTTCCGGGACAACCAATCGGAATGAGCAGTTCTTC. It specifies CASSSGTTNRNEQFF.

This clonotype has just a few counts. The junction and the germline gene differ at one end; a read error may be behind it. The chain has TRBV7-9 and TRBJ2-3; TRBD2 matches 11 bases. The CDR3 length is 15 residues. The germline CDR1 and CDR2 sequences are SEHNR and FQNEAQ (reference sequence). Here the CDR3 DNA reads TGTGCCAGCAGTACGACTAGCGGGGTGTCAGACACGCAGTATTTT. It is translated as CASSTTSGVSDTQYF.

The rearrangement joins TRBV4-3 to TRBJ1-6; perhaps TRBD1 as D (5 bases). CDR1 and CDR2 from the germline V gene are LGHNA and YSLEER. The length of the CDR3 is 16 residues. V lost 1 base and J lost 7, with 14 bases in between. The CDR3 reads CASSQAGQGRNSPLHF. The CDR3 DNA sequence: TGCGCCAGCAGCCAAGCCGGCCAGGGTAGGAATTCACCCCTCCACTTT.

This clonotype was detected ten times or more. The chain links TRBV6-2 or TRBV6-3 to TRBJ2-1, with no clear D. CDR1 MNHEY and CDR2 SVGEGT come from the germline V gene. The CDR3 loop spans 14 amino acids. The ends were cut back, 8 bases at V and 5 bases at J, with 16 bases in the middle. CDR3 DNA sequence: TGTGCCAGCCGTCGGTATCTGAAGGACAATGAGCAGTTCTTC. Translating gives CASRRYLKDNEQFF.

Ten or more counts support this clonotype. The chain has TRBV20-1 and TRBJ1-2, with TRBD1 matching 7 bases. Germline assignment: CDR1 DFQATT and CDR2 SNEGSKA (reference sequence). V gave up 4 bases and J gave up 4 bases; unmatched junction bases: 3. The CDR3 runs to 12 residues. This CDR3 is CSATGGFYGYTF. The CDR3 DNA is TGCAGTGCTACAGGGGGGTTCTATGGCTACACCTTC.

This clonotype was observed many times. The chain is built from TRBV6-2 or TRBV6-3 and TRBJ1-5; 7 nucleotides line up with TRBD1. V was pared by 6 bases and J by 5 bases, with 10 bases of the junction left unmatched. Germline loops: CDR1 MNHEY, CDR2 SVGEGT. This CDR3 region has 15 residues. CDR3 loop: CASSGRGGGYQPQHF. The DNA for the CDR3 is TGTGCCAGCAGCGGCCGAGGGGGCGGTTATCAGCCCCAGCATTTT.

The V and J genes are TRBV28 and TRBJ1-1, with 7 positions matching TRBD1. The CDR3 is 16 amino acids. V shed 6 bases, J shed 1 base, and the junction held 11 bases outside the gene matches. From germline, CDR1 is MDHEN and CDR2 SYDVKM. The CDR3 sequence: CASSLNPGQKNTEAFF. The CDR3 region has the DNA TGTGCCAGCAGCCTAAACCCGGGACAGAAGAACACTGAAGCTTTCTTT.

The genes are TRBV20-1 and TRBJ2-3; D is ambiguous. Germline CDR1 DFQATT, CDR2 SNEGSKA (reference sequence). V was shortened by 2 bases and J by 0 bases, with 9 bases between the two germline ends. The CDR3 consists of 14 residues. CDR3 amino acids: CSARRKDSTDTQYF. The CDR3 DNA sequence: TGCAGTGCTAGAAGGAAAGATAGCACAGATACGCAGTATTTT.

Worth noting for this clonotype: This clone may be a read error of a much larger clone one base away. The chain employs TRBV9 and TRBJ1-2, with D possibly TRBD1 on 5 matching bases. Germline V CDR1 and CDR2: SGDLS, YYNGEE. V was clipped by 4 bases and J by 3 bases, with 10 bases between them. The CDR3 extends over 13 amino acids. The CDR3 DNA follows: TGTGCCAGCAGCACGACAGTGGACTATGGCTACACCTTC. Translation gives CASSTTVDYGYTF.

A remark on this clonotype: At one end, the junction sequence differs from germline, possibly due to a read error. This chain links TRBV12-3 or TRBV12-4 with TRBJ1-6; no clear D. This CDR3 has 12 residues. The CDR3 nucleotides are TGTGCCAGCAGGCAGACGGACCTCAGACCCCGCTTT. This codes for CASRQTDLRPRF.

This chain joins TRBV20-1 and TRBJ2-2; D might be TRBD2 (6 bases). Germline CDR1 DFQATT, CDR2 SNEGSKA (reference sequence). V gave up 2 bases and J gave up 4 bases, with 14 bases separating them. This CDR3 spans 15 amino acids. The CDR3, as DNA: TGCAGTGCTAGATCAGGGACGCGGGGCACCGGGGAGCTGTTTTTT. This gives the protein CSARSGTRGTGELFF.

This clonotype was recorded many times. The V gene is TRBV14, the J gene TRBJ2-7, with D hard to call. Germline V gene data show CDR1 as SGHDN and CDR2 as FVKESK. The CDR3 sequence is 14 residues long. Trimming took 4 bases from V and 3 from J, leaving 13 bases between them. Here the CDR3 reads CASSPDKRYYEQYF. The CDR3 bases are TGTGCCAGCAGCCCCGACAAGAGATACTACGAGCAGTACTTC.